The text below deals with one TCR beta chain. Its antigen remains unknown. V lost 8 bases and J 7 bases, leaving 18 bases between the germline ends. From germline, CDR1 is MNHNS and CDR2 SASEGT. There are 13 residues in the CDR3. This entry comes from a study of OX40 agonist ivuxolimab in advanced cancers. Across the study: The treatment was a fully human IgG2 OX40 agonist, ivuxolimab. The study gave patients intravenous ivuxolimab at 0.01 to 10 mg/kg every 2 weeks.

Data came from immunoSEQ multiplex PCR; TCRdb stores just in-frame clones and leaves some out. Here the sample spans some 58,000 clones, around 85% being singletons. The study's findings and limits: Clonal expansion from baseline to week 6 occurred in both CD4+ and CD8+ T cells. Also present in some nonresponders was a low level of normalized T-cell clonal expansion.

The J gene is TRBJ2-7, the V gene TRBV6-1; a possible D gene is TRBD2 (5 bases). The sample here was CD4+ or CD8+ T cells sorted from blood, taken in a trial of the OX40 agonist ivuxolimab. This clonotype was obtained from an adult with an advanced solid tumor such as melanoma, head and neck, liver or kidney cancer. The CDR3 nucleotides read TGTGCCAGCGGGGTGGAGGCAGGCCGTGAGCAGTACTTC. This translates into CASGVEAGREQYF.